The source of this T cell receptor (beta chain) is a study of T cells in Graves' hyperthyroidism and ophthalmopathy. Study results and limitations: The majority of expanded thyroid clonotypes above 0.001 also appeared in blood. A median 6.5 months before onset, the model predicted ophthalmopathy.

CDR1 is SGHAT and CDR2 is FQNNGV in the germline V gene. CDR3 length: 14 residues. To note about this clonotype: Its matching antigen is unknown. A read error may explain this, as a much larger clone is one base away.

Amplification yielded TCR beta CDR3 regions, with RNA transcripts as the source. A set of HTBI primers served as the primers for a first-round RT-PCR of the TCR CDR3. TCRdb itself ran the multiplex PCR reads through MiXCR, one entry per CDR3 protein. The table records roughly 380,000 distinct CDR3 sequences, approximately 13% of them present only once. In patients aged 18 to 65, hyperthyroidism was newly diagnosed, with duration under 2 months. The rearrangement links TRBV11-2 to TRBJ2-1, with TRBD2 identical over 9 bases. The J call could be wrong; TRBJ2-7 is a better fit for the DNA end. The TCR comes from a woman aged 18-29 years with Graves' hyperthyroidism. Sequenced input: blood. The CDR3 reads CATRSSGAYNEQYF. The CDR3 DNA reads as TGTGCCACCCGCTCTAGCGGGGCCTACAATGAGCAGTACTTC.